The 27 T cell receptor beta chains listed next were all sequenced from one sample in a study of CD8+ T cells in alopecia areata. Treatment indicated: oral pan-JAK inhibitor, 5-10 mg twice daily. In each case, RNA was isolated and then reverse transcribed into cDNA as the sequencing template. Generated by immunoSEQ multiplex PCR, the TCRdb table keeps only in-frame clones and is missing some. The sample has about 100,000 clones, just under 60% seen once. Specimen: CD8+ T cells sorted from blood, collected at approximately week 56, from a patient treated with tofacitinib. The origin of the receptors is a human donor with alopecia areata.

V and J are TRBV30 and TRBJ2-3, with D possibly being TRBD1 or TRBD2 (5 bases each). Germline V CDR1 and CDR2: GTSNPN, SVGIG (reference sequence). Trimming removed 1 base at V and 0 bases at J, with 14 bases between. CDR3 length equals 16 residues. The CDR3 here is CAWSGSGTVSTDTQYF. The CDR3 bases are TGTGCCTGGAGTGGATCCGGGACGGTGAGCACAGATACGCAGTATTTT.

The chain couples TRBV7-2 to TRBJ1-2, with 7 bases identical to TRBD1. The CDR3 is made up of 15 amino acids. V shed 0 bases, J shed 3 bases, and the junction held 4 bases outside the gene matches. The germline V gene has CDR1 SGHTA and CDR2 FQGNSA. CDR3 DNA sequence: TGTGCCAGCAGCTTAGCGGGACAGCCGTACTATGGCTACACCTTC. Its translation: CASSLAGQPYYGYTF. The variable domain in full, completed from reference TRBV7-2 and TRBJ1-2, reads GAGVSQSPSNKVTEKGKDVELRCDPISGHTALYWYRQSLGQGLEFLIYFQGNSAPDKSGLPSDRFSAERTGGSVSTLTIQRTQQEDSAVYLCASSLAGQPYYGYTFGSGTRLTVV.

J is TRBJ2-3 and V is TRBV6-4; D gene unclear. The CDR3 runs to 12 residues. V gave up 4 bases and J gave up 1 base, with 3 bases separating them. Germline CDR1 is MRHNA and CDR2 is SNTAGT. The CDR3 region is CASSAGTDTQYF. In DNA, the CDR3 is TGTGCCAGCAGTGCAGGCACAGATACGCAGTATTTT.

The J gene is TRBJ2-1, the V gene TRBV5-1; D unresolved. Germline CDR1 is SGHRS and CDR2 is YFSETQ. The ends were cut back, 0 bases at V and 6 bases at J, with 10 bases in the middle. This CDR3 is 14 amino acids long. This chain's CDR3 is CASSLAVGTNEQFF. In DNA form, the CDR3 reads TGCGCCAGCAGCTTGGCCGTAGGAACCAATGAGCAGTTCTTC.

The chain employs TRBV27 and TRBJ2-7; TRBD1 agrees at 11 bases. The CDR3 extends over 15 amino acids. Germline-derived CDR1 and CDR2 are MNHEY and SMNVEV (reference sequence). J was trimmed by 5 bases and V by 1 base; bases with no gene match: 4. CDR3 residues: CASSLYGQGADEQYF. The CDR3 nucleotides read TGTGCCAGCAGTTTATATGGACAGGGGGCTGACGAGCAGTACTTC.

The rearrangement joins TRBV27 to TRBJ1-1; D gene ambiguous. Germline V gene sequence: CDR1 MNHEY, CDR2 SMNVEV (reference sequence). The CDR3 covers 14 residues. Trimming pared 3 bases from V and 0 bases from J, leaving 8 bases between. The CDR3 spells CASSFDALNTEAFF. Here the CDR3 DNA reads TGTGCCAGCAGTTTCGATGCCTTGAACACTGAAGCTTTCTTT.

The chain has TRBV19 and TRBJ2-7, with D tentatively TRBD2 (5 bases). CDR3 length: 15 amino acids. V was shortened by 5 bases and J by 0 bases, with 14 bases between the two germline ends. Germline lookup yields CDR1 LNHDA and CDR2 SQIVND (reference sequence). The chain's CDR3 is CASSAGLGSSYEQYF. The DNA for the CDR3 is TGTGCCAGTAGTGCCGGACTTGGGAGCTCCTACGAGCAGTACTTC.

This clone was observed a single time. The gene calls are TRBV29-1 and TRBJ1-2; 7 bases fit TRBD1. This CDR3 has 13 residues. Germline V lookup: CDR1 SQVTM, CDR2 ANQGSEA. V dropped 7 bases and J dropped 2; count of bases not matched to a gene: 7. The CDR3 DNA sequence: TGCAGCGCAGGGGGGGGTAAGAACTATGGCTACACCTTC. Amino acids: CSAGGGKNYGYTF.

V and J are TRBV28 and TRBJ2-7; D gene ambiguous. The ends were cut back, 1 base at V and 1 base at J, with 2 bases in the middle. CDR3 size: 12 residues. Germline V gene lookup returns CDR1 MDHEN and CDR2 SYDVKM. The CDR3 region is CASSLLSYEQYF. DNA of the CDR3: TGTGCCAGCAGTTTATTATCCTACGAGCAGTACTTC. Based on the CDR3 plus reference TRBV28 and TRBJ2-7, the full variable domain is DVKVTQSSRYLVKRTGEKVFLECVQDMDHENMFWYRQDPGLGLRLIYFSYDVKMKEKGDIPEGYSVSREKKERFSLILESASTNQTSMYLCASSLLSYEQYFGPGTRLTVT.

This chain links TRBV5-1 with TRBJ2-1, with 10 bases identical to TRBD1. The V segment lost 0 bases and the J segment 5 bases; nucleotides outside the gene matches: 8. Looked up from germline, CDR1 is SGHRS and CDR2 is YFSETQ. The CDR3 spans 17 residues. CDR3 region: CASSLEPGQGMDNEQFF. In DNA, the CDR3 is TGCGCCAGCAGCTTGGAGCCGGGACAGGGGATGGACAATGAGCAGTTCTTC. Complete variable domain (other parts from reference TRBV5-1 and TRBJ2-1): KAGVTQTPRYLIKTRGQQVTLSCSPISGHRSVSWYQQTPGQGLQFLFEYFSETQRNKGNFPGRFSGRQFSNSRSEMNVSTLELGDSALYLCASSLEPGQGMDNEQFFGPGTRLTVL.

For the CDR3, the DNA is TGTGCCAGCAGCTTCGGATCTAGCACAGATACGCAGTATTTT. This encodes CASSFGSSTDTQYF. The rearrangement uses TRBV5-6 and TRBJ2-3; D gene ambiguous. CDR3 size: 14 residues. Trimming took 2 bases from V and 0 from J, leaving 7 bases between them. The germline V gene encodes CDR1 SGHDT and CDR2 YYEEEE.

The J gene is TRBJ2-5, the V gene TRBV13; 10 nucleotides align to TRBD1. This CDR3 has 13 residues. Looked up from germline, CDR1 is PRHDT and CDR2 is FYEKMQ (reference sequence). Trimming cost V 5 bases and J 7 bases; bases outside gene matches: 4. CDR3: CASSTDRGVTQYF. DNA for the CDR3: TGTGCCAGCAGCACGGACAGGGGGGTGACCCAGTACTTC.

This clone was found a few times. The chain employs TRBV4-1 and TRBJ2-4; 11 nucleotides match TRBD2. The CDR3 is made up of 17 amino acids. The J segment lost 3 bases and the V segment lost 0 bases, leaving 4 bases of the junction unmatched. In germline, CDR1 is MGHRA, CDR2 YSYEKL. DNA for the CDR3: TGCGCCAGCAGCCAAGAGATTAGCGGGGGGGTCAAAAACATTCAGTACTTC. This encodes CASSQEISGGVKNIQYF.

The chain couples TRBV2 to TRBJ1-2, with D perhaps matching TRBD1 (6 bases). The CDR3 is made up of 15 amino acids. V lost 3 bases and J 7 bases, leaving 18 bases between the germline ends. Germline V gives CDR1 SNHLY, CDR2 FYNNEI. CDR3 amino acids: CASSDSGQTAFGYTF. The CDR3 DNA reads TGTGCCAGCAGTGATTCTGGACAGACGGCCTTTGGCTACACCTTC. The whole variable domain, remainder taken from reference TRBV2 and TRBJ1-2, is EPEVTQTPSHQVTQMGQEVILRCVPISNHLYFYWYRQILGQKVEFLVSFYNNEISEKSEIFDDQFSVERPDGSNFTLKIRSTKLEDSAMYFCASSDSGQTAFGYTFGSGTRLTVV.

This clone showed up just a few times. The V call is TRBV6-1, the J call TRBJ2-7; D gene uncertain. The germline V gene encodes CDR1 MNHNS and CDR2 SASEGT. Deletions cut 2 bases from V and 5 bases from J, with 10 bases between. The CDR3 is 13 residues long. CDR3 in amino acids: CASSELGGHEQYF. CDR3 coding DNA: TGTGCCAGCAGTGAATTGGGTGGCCACGAGCAGTACTTC.

The chain joins TRBV7-6 to TRBJ2-7; possible D gene TRBD1, 5 bases. V lost 5 bases to trimming and J lost 3 bases, with 17 bases between them. This CDR3 is built from 15 residues. Per germline, CDR1 SGHVS and CDR2 FNYEAQ. CDR3 DNA: TGTGCCAGCAGCCTCAAGACAGACGGAAACTACGAGCAGTACTTC. As protein: CASSLKTDGNYEQYF.

V gene TRBV6-6 combines with J gene TRBJ2-7; 9 bases fit TRBD1. From germline, CDR1 is MNHNY and CDR2 SVGAGI (reference sequence). The V gene end was trimmed by 8 bases and the J gene end by 4 bases; junction bases not matched to a gene: 9. This CDR3 comprises 14 residues. Here the CDR3 DNA reads TGTGCCAGCCGACAGGGGGAAACTCCTTACGAGCAGTACTTC. Translating it yields CASRQGETPYEQYF.

This clone was detected once. The V and J genes are TRBV7-6 and TRBJ2-5, with TRBD2 matching 10 bases. From germline, CDR1 is SGHVS and CDR2 FNYEAQ. V trimming: 0 bases; J trimming: 3 bases; junction bases outside the gene matches: 1. The CDR3 loop spans 15 amino acids. For the CDR3, the DNA is TGTGCCAGCAGCTTAGCTAGCGGGGGGAAAGAGACCCAGTACTTC. Translating it yields CASSLASGGKETQYF.

V usage is TRBV7-9 and J usage is TRBJ2-1, with D possibly being TRBD1 (5 bases). Deletions cut 1 base from V and 6 bases from J, with 13 bases between. This CDR3 has 15 amino acids. Per the germline V gene, CDR1 is SEHNR and CDR2 is FQNEAQ (reference sequence). The CDR3 sequence: CASSLEVRRGNEQFF. The CDR3 DNA is TGTGCCAGCAGCTTAGAGGTACGAAGGGGCAATGAGCAGTTCTTC.

This clone was detected a few times. The rearrangement uses TRBV7-2 and TRBJ2-5; D is unclear. Per the germline V gene, CDR1 is SGHTA and CDR2 is FQGNSA. The CDR3 has 11 residues. The V gene lost 3 bases and the J gene lost 5 bases, with 4 bases spanning the gap. The CDR3 DNA is TGTGCCAGCAGCTTTGGGGAGACCCAGTACTTC. Translating it yields CASSFGETQYF. Together with reference TRBV7-2 and TRBJ2-5, the CDR3 gives the full variable domain: GAGVSQSPSNKVTEKGKDVELRCDPISGHTALYWYRQSLGQGLEFLIYFQGNSAPDKSGLPSDRFSAERTGGSVSTLTIQRTQQEDSAVYLCASSFGETQYFGPGTRLLVL.

CDR3 protein: CASRGTSGGLGELFF. CDR3 coding DNA: TGCGCCAGCAGAGGGACTAGCGGGGGCCTCGGGGAGCTGTTTTTT. V gene TRBV5-1 combines with J gene TRBJ2-2; 14 bases line up with TRBD2. In germline, CDR1 is SGHRS, CDR2 YFSETQ. The trim removed 5 bases at V and 7 bases at J, leaving 4 bases unmatched. CDR3 length: 15 residues.

J is TRBJ1-6 and V is TRBV18; D may be TRBD1 (5 bases). In germline, CDR1 is KGHSH, CDR2 LQKENI. V was shortened by 5 bases and J by 15 bases, with 17 bases between the two germline ends. CDR3 size: 13 residues. DNA for the CDR3: TGTGCCAGCTCAGATCCCCGGGGCGGGCTCCTCCACTTT. Protein sequence: CASSDPRGGLLHF.

The rearrangement links TRBV6-5 to TRBJ2-7; D is perhaps TRBD1 (7 bases). The CDR3 loop spans 12 amino acids. The V gene's germline CDR1 is MNHEY and CDR2 SVGAGI. The ends were cut back, 5 bases at V and 6 bases at J, with 11 bases in the middle. This CDR3 is CASSGRGVEQYF. In nucleotides, the CDR3 is TGTGCCAGCAGTGGCAGGGGGGTCGAGCAGTACTTC.

This clone turned up a few times. CDR3 residues: CASSQPRTGPNTGELFF. CDR3 bases: TGCGCCAGCAGCCAACCCAGGACAGGCCCGAACACCGGGGAGCTGTTTTTT. V usage is TRBV4-1 and J usage is TRBJ2-2; 7 bases fit TRBD1. The J segment lost 0 bases and the V segment lost 2 bases, leaving 6 bases of the junction unmatched. Germline loops: CDR1 MGHRA, CDR2 YSYEKL. The CDR3 is 17 amino acids.

V and J are TRBV29-1 and TRBJ1-2; the match to TRBD1 covers 8 bases. Germline CDR1 and CDR2: SQVTM and ANQGSEA. The CDR3 length is 15 residues. With V trimmed by 1 base and J by 4 bases, 8 bases remained unmatched. Here the CDR3 reads CSVEGGTGKRYGYTF. CDR3 sequence (DNA): TGCAGCGTTGAAGGCGGGACAGGAAAACGCTATGGCTACACCTTC.

The chain recombines TRBV5-1 with TRBJ1-2; no firm D call. From germline, CDR1 is SGHRS and CDR2 YFSETQ. V lost 3 bases and J lost 4, with 7 bases in between. The CDR3 is 12 amino acids. CDR3 sequence reads: CASSSSSYGYTF. CDR3 bases: TGCGCCAGCAGCTCTTCGTCCTATGGCTACACCTTC.

The chain joins TRBV4-1 to TRBJ1-1; 7 bases match TRBD1. Germline loops: CDR1 MGHRA, CDR2 YSYEKL. J gave up 7 bases and V 0 bases, and 14 bases lay outside the gene matches. CDR3 size: 17 residues. The CDR3 sequence: CASSQDPGGVLGSEAFF. As DNA, the CDR3 is TGCGCCAGCAGCCAAGACCCAGGGGGGGTCCTGGGTAGTGAAGCTTTCTTT.